The clone carrying this TCR beta chain turned up a few times. TCRdb re-derived calls from the RACE reads in MiXCR, one entry per CDR3 protein. The table lists more than 250,000 distinct CDR3 sequences, 8.6% of them singletons, with 2.3% in the top ten. The data were obtained in a study of human T cells and chemical hapten exposure. The CDR3 totals 15 residues. Deletions cut 3 bases from V and 5 bases from J, with 16 bases between. From germline, CDR1 is KGHSH and CDR2 LQKENI. The time point: pre-sensitization, week 0. Treatment denoted: therapeutic diphenylcyclopropenone sensitization with weekly scalp DPC.

The TCR sequence derives from a middle-aged woman with alopecia areata. Some clones in this sample may be carry-over from other donors' samples. J is TRBJ2-5 and V is TRBV18; a possible D gene is TRBD2 (6 bases). Sequences were derived from whole blood, sampled in connection with sensitization to the hapten diphenylcyclopropenone (DPC). The CDR3 protein is CASSPPDYPGETQYF. CDR3 DNA: TGTGCCAGCTCACCTCCGGACTACCCAGGGGAGACCCAGTACTTC.